This T cell receptor (beta chain) was sequenced in a study of T cell repertoires in cytomegalovirus infection. Study in general: Matching HLA type and CMV infection were both indicated by public TCR beta signatures.

TCRdb re-called the reads through MiXCR, storing one row per CDR3 protein. The table lists under 600,000 distinct CDR3 sequences, more than 15% of them singletons. In regard to this clonotype: As yet, its antigen is unknown.

This CDR3 has 16 amino acids. Trimming took off 2 bases at V and 4 bases at J, with 15 bases between the two ends. Germline V gene lookup returns CDR1 SGHNT and CDR2 YENEEA. Study results and caveats: HLA-C-restricted TCR beta clonotypes specific for CMV led the ex vivo response. Cumulative frequency of public TCR beta families picked out carriers of CMV plus the relevant HLA.

The sequence was collected from a human donor in good health (CMV status not recorded). Some clones in this sample may be carry-over from other donors' samples. The sequencing input was CD8+ T cells from PBMCs. This sequence joins TRBV11-3 and TRBJ2-1, with a weak D call TRBD2 (6 bases). The CDR3 bases are TGTGCCAGCAGCTTAAGGGCGGGAAGTGCTTACAATGAGCAGTTCTTC. It is translated as CASSLRAGSAYNEQFF.